The entry below gives a single T cell receptor (beta chain) sequence along with its context. Its matching antigen is unknown. The J segment lost 3 bases and the V segment lost 2 bases, leaving 5 bases of the junction unmatched. This CDR3 is 16 amino acids long. The germline V gene has CDR1 SEHNR and CDR2 FQNEAQ (reference sequence). It was with unique molecular identifiers that the TCRbeta library was prepared. TCRdb independently ran MiXCR on the PCR reads; one entry per CDR3 protein. There are 600,000 to 800,000 distinct CDR3 sequences in the sample; 10% to 15% occur only once, and 0.79% lies in the top ten. This sample was included in a study of T-cell reconstitution after alpha-beta-depleted transplantation in children. Points from the study as a whole: High day-60 TCRbeta diversity in some patients came from surviving recipient T cells and thymic progenitors. T-cell counts and diversity at one year post-transplant came mainly from newly produced T cells.

The V and J genes are TRBV7-9 and TRBJ1-4; 8 bases map to TRBD1. The starting material was PBMCs, obtained before TCRalphabeta/CD19-depleted stem cell transplant. The origin of this receptor is a girl between 2 and 10 years old with congenital amegakaryocytic thrombocytopenia, due to receive a stem cell transplant. The CDR3 protein is CASSLQGAGANEKLFF. The CDR3, as DNA: TGTGCCAGCAGCTTACAGGGGGCAGGGGCTAATGAAAAACTGTTTTTT.